Below are 25 T cell receptor beta chains sequenced from a single sample in a study of T-cell memory formation after mild COVID-19. TCRdb passed the 5' RACE reads through MiXCR, listing each CDR3 protein once. The repertoire has fewer than 700,000 distinct CDR3 sequences, 15% to 20% of them found once; the top ten carry 9.5% to 15%. Sequences were obtained from PBMCs or a T cell subset sorted from them (not recorded which). The receptors were sampled from an adult woman who had mild COVID-19 (a few samples of this study predate the infection). Cell type and time point are not known.

Only a few counts were recorded for this clonotype. This chain uses TRBV18 with TRBJ2-7, with a weak D call TRBD2 (5 bases). The CDR3 totals 18 residues. Trimming took 0 bases from V and 7 from J, leaving 25 bases between them. Germline loops: CDR1 KGHSH, CDR2 LQKENI. CDR3 region: CASSPPPRQEEVLGEQYF. The CDR3 coding sequence is TGTGCCAGCTCACCACCCCCTCGGCAGGAGGAGGTTCTAGGGGAGCAGTACTTC.

The chain carries TRBV5-1 and TRBJ2-3; D unresolved. V was trimmed by 0 bases and J by 4 bases, leaving 12 bases between them. Germline V gene data show CDR1 as SGHRS and CDR2 as YFSETQ. The CDR3 consists of 15 residues. CDR3 in amino acids: CASSLEAAPPDTQYF. DNA for the CDR3: TGCGCCAGCAGCTTGGAGGCAGCTCCACCAGATACGCAGTATTTT.

The chain is built from TRBV30 and TRBJ2-7; maybe TRBD1 (5 bases). CDR1 and CDR2 from the germline V gene are GTSNPN and SVGIG (reference sequence). Trimming took off 6 bases at V and 1 base at J, with 16 bases between the two ends. There are 14 residues in the CDR3. DNA for the CDR3: TGTGCCTGCTCCAGGGTCCCATCATCCTACGAGCAGTACTTC. Translation gives CACSRVPSSYEQYF.

This clonotype was seen a handful of times. This chain connects TRBV20-1 to TRBJ1-1; 7 bases are a match to TRBD1. This CDR3 spans 17 amino acids. Germline V gives CDR1 DFQATT, CDR2 SNEGSKA (reference sequence). V lost 0 bases and J lost 3; bases outside the gene matches: 13. The chain's CDR3 is CSARDAGGTRWDTEAFF. The CDR3 nucleotides are TGCAGTGCTAGAGATGCAGGGGGAACGCGATGGGACACTGAAGCTTTCTTT.

V is TRBV12-3 or TRBV12-4 and J is TRBJ2-4; 10 nucleotides match TRBD1. With V trimmed by 6 bases and J by 8 bases, 7 bases remained unmatched. This CDR3 spans 14 amino acids. The CDR3 bases are TGTGCCAGCAGCGAGACAGGGGGCCGATACATTCAGTACTTC. Its protein is CASSETGGRYIQYF.

V is TRBV4-1 and J is TRBJ2-3; 7 bases line up with TRBD1. J lost 2 bases, V lost 4 bases, and 6 bases had no gene match. This CDR3 region has 15 residues. Germline V gene sequence: CDR1 MGHRA, CDR2 YSYEKL. CDR3 DNA sequence: TGCGCCAGCAGCCGCCGACAGGGCTACACAGATACGCAGTATTTT. It translates to CASSRRQGYTDTQYF.

This clonotype was counted a few times. The V gene is TRBV29-1, the J gene TRBJ2-3, with D unclear. Trimming shortened V by 2 bases and J by 6 bases, and 12 bases separated the two germline ends. The CDR3 consists of 13 residues. Germline V gene sequence: CDR1 SQVTM, CDR2 ANQGSEA. CDR3 DNA sequence: TGCAGCGTTGAAATCCTTACACCGGATACGCAGTATTTT. Translated, it gives CSVEILTPDTQYF.

The chain joins TRBV7-3 to TRBJ2-7; 7 nucleotides align to TRBD1. The germline CDR1 and CDR2 sequences are SGHTA and FQGTGA. The CDR3 consists of 14 residues. V trimming: 5 bases; J trimming: 5 bases; junction bases outside the gene matches: 9. CDR3 loop: CASSQTGSPHEQYF. CDR3 nucleotides: TGTGCCAGCAGCCAGACAGGGTCTCCCCACGAGCAGTACTTC.

V usage is TRBV9 and J usage is TRBJ1-1; no reliable D call. Trimming removed 1 base at V and 3 bases at J, with 10 bases between. This CDR3 has 14 amino acids. Germline V gives CDR1 SGDLS, CDR2 YYNGEE. CDR3 in amino acids: CASSVLGWDTEAFF. CDR3 DNA sequence: TGTGCCAGCAGCGTACTAGGTTGGGACACTGAAGCTTTCTTT.

The V gene is TRBV5-1, the J gene TRBJ2-7, with D uncertain. The CDR3 has 13 residues. The V end was cut by 4 bases, the J end by 3 bases, with 11 bases between. Germline assignment: CDR1 SGHRS and CDR2 YFSETQ. The CDR3 coding sequence is TGCGCCAGCAGCAACGCCCCAAACTACGAGCAGTACTTC. Its protein product is CASSNAPNYEQYF.

This clonotype was observed a handful of times. The rearrangement uses TRBV5-6 and TRBJ1-1; perhaps TRBD1 as D (5 bases). V gave up 0 bases and J gave up 10 bases, with 16 bases separating them. The germline gives CDR1 SGHDT, CDR2 YYEEEE. The CDR3 consists of 14 residues. In DNA, the CDR3 is TGTGCCAGCAGCTTGGTCGAGATGGAGGGGAGAGCTTTCTTT. It yields the protein CASSLVEMEGRAFF.

V is TRBV20-1 and J is TRBJ2-3; 7 bases match TRBD2. CDR1 is DFQATT and CDR2 is SNEGSKA in the germline V gene (reference sequence). Trimming cost V 4 bases and J 2 bases; bases outside gene matches: 9. The CDR3 has 15 amino acids. The CDR3: CSAKSLAVITDTQYF. CDR3 DNA: TGCAGTGCTAAGTCCCTAGCGGTTATCACAGATACGCAGTATTTT.

This clonotype was recorded a few times. V gene TRBV20-1 combines with J gene TRBJ2-6; tentative D call: TRBD1 (5 bases). V was trimmed by 1 base and J by 4 bases, leaving 11 bases between them. This CDR3 contains 15 residues. CDR1 and CDR2 from the germline V gene are DFQATT and SNEGSKA (reference sequence). In DNA form, the CDR3 reads TGCAGTGCTAGAGGACAGCCGGAAGGGGCCAACGTCCTGACTTTC. Protein sequence: CSARGQPEGANVLTF.

In DNA, the CDR3 is TGTGCCAGCAGTTTTGACGATGAAAGGGACAGGGTCGCTGAGGAGCAGTTCTTC. Amino acids: CASSFDDERDRVAEEQFF. The gene calls are TRBV12-3 or TRBV12-4 and TRBJ2-1; TRBD1 agrees at 9 bases. V was pared by 3 bases and J by 10 bases, with 19 bases of the junction left unmatched. The CDR3 loop spans 18 amino acids.

This clonotype turned up a few times. J is TRBJ1-1 and V is TRBV12-3 or TRBV12-4; D gene ambiguous. The CDR3 contains 13 residues. V dropped 2 bases and J dropped 6 bases, with 10 bases sitting between them. This CDR3 reads CASSLRRVPEAFF. CDR3 coding DNA: TGTGCCAGCAGTTTACGGAGGGTCCCTGAAGCTTTCTTT.

This rearrangement joins TRBV7-8 to TRBJ2-1, with D perhaps TRBD2 (5 bases). The germline gives CDR1 SGHVS, CDR2 FQNEAQ. V was clipped by 1 base and J by 3 bases, with 10 bases between them. CDR3 length equals 15 residues. As DNA, the CDR3 is TGTGCCAGCAGCTTAGTGGAGGCCCTCTACAATGAGCAGTTCTTC. Its protein product is CASSLVEALYNEQFF. The full variable domain, completed using reference TRBV7-8 and TRBJ2-1, is GAGVSQSPRYKVAKRGQDVALRCDPISGHVSLFWYQQALGQGPEFLTYFQNEAQLDKSGLPSDRFFAERPEGSVSTLKIQRTQQEDSAVYLCASSLVEALYNEQFFGPGTRLTVL.

The CDR3 DNA follows: TGTGCCAGCAGTTTCCGAGGCGGCTCCTACGAGCAGTACTTC. The encoded protein is CASSFRGGSYEQYF. The genes are TRBV12-3 or TRBV12-4 and TRBJ2-7, with D hard to call. The CDR3 contains 14 residues. V gave up 3 bases and J gave up 0 bases, with 9 bases separating them.

The chain has TRBV7-9 and TRBJ2-3; weak D call: TRBD2 (5 bases). Germline V gene data show CDR1 as SEHNR and CDR2 as FQNEAQ (reference sequence). The V gene lost 1 base and the J gene lost 0 bases, with 14 bases spanning the gap. CDR3 length equals 17 residues. The CDR3: CASSLVIGWTSTDTQYF. CDR3 sequence (DNA): TGTGCCAGCAGCTTAGTAATCGGGTGGACTAGCACAGATACGCAGTATTTT.

This clonotype was observed a handful of times. The chain uses TRBV7-2 and TRBJ2-7; D remains ambiguous. V lost 10 bases, J lost 6 bases, and 13 bases lay in between. Germline V CDR1 and CDR2: SGHTA, FQGNSA. The CDR3 has 11 residues. The CDR3, as DNA: TGTGCCATCCAATGGGGTCTCGAGCAGTACTTC. It codes for CAIQWGLEQYF.

V and J are TRBV12-3 or TRBV12-4 and TRBJ2-1; perhaps TRBD2 as D (5 bases). This CDR3 contains 16 residues. V lost 6 bases, J lost 9 bases, and 24 bases lay in between. The CDR3 loop is CASSRISGTRGVEQFF. CDR3 sequence (DNA): TGTGCCAGCAGCCGAATCTCAGGTACCCGGGGAGTTGAGCAGTTCTTC.

This clonotype was recorded a few times. The CDR3 bases are TGTGCCAGCAGCTTATTGGCAGGGCGTAAATCCTACGAGCAGTACTTC. Residues: CASSLLAGRKSYEQYF. V usage is TRBV7-9 and J usage is TRBJ2-7; D possibly corresponds to TRBD1 (5 bases). Trimming shortened V by 2 bases and J by 1 base, and 15 bases separated the two germline ends. The CDR3 is 16 residues long. Germline loops: CDR1 SEHNR, CDR2 FQNEAQ (reference sequence).

This clonotype came up a few times. CDR3 sequence (DNA): TGCAGCGTCTCGGGACAGGGGGCGAATCAGCCCCAGCATTTT. Protein sequence: CSVSGQGANQPQHF. The rearrangement links TRBV29-1 to TRBJ1-5; 12 positions agree with TRBD1. The CDR3 sequence is 14 residues long. The germline CDR1 and CDR2 sequences are SQVTM and ANQGSEA. The V segment lost 6 bases and the J segment 4 bases; nucleotides outside the gene matches: 4.

This clonotype occurred a few times. The chain couples TRBV18 to TRBJ2-7, with 8 bases lining up with TRBD1. CDR1 is KGHSH and CDR2 is LQKENI in the germline V gene. J gave up 5 bases and V 0 bases, and 9 bases lay outside the gene matches. CDR3 length: 16 amino acids. The CDR3 loop is CASSPPKGQGRDEQYF. The CDR3 coding sequence is TGTGCCAGCTCACCACCGAAAGGACAGGGAAGGGACGAGCAGTACTTC.

This chain links TRBV4-1 with TRBJ2-1; tentatively, D is TRBD2 (6 bases). This CDR3 has 15 amino acids. From germline, CDR1 is MGHRA and CDR2 YSYEKL. Trimming took off 5 bases at V and 6 bases at J, with 17 bases between the two ends. CDR3 DNA sequence: TGCGCCAGCAGCGCTGGCCGGGACTTAAGCAATGAGCAGTTCTTC. It translates to CASSAGRDLSNEQFF.

The J gene is TRBJ2-7, the V gene TRBV5-4, with TRBD2 matching over 10 bases. This CDR3 has 15 amino acids. Per germline, CDR1 SGHNT and CDR2 YYREEE (reference sequence). J gave up 6 bases and V 0 bases, and 6 bases lay outside the gene matches. The CDR3 sequence is CASSLVLAGVGEQYF. In nucleotides, the CDR3 is TGTGCCAGCAGCTTGGTGCTAGCGGGAGTTGGCGAGCAGTACTTC.